What follows are 27 T cell receptor beta chains derived from one specimen sequenced in a study of shared clonotypes between healthy human individuals. Clones were read by immunoSEQ multiplex PCR, and TCRdb kept only the in-frame ones, dropping some. This table has 1,400,000 or so clones, just under 99% appearing once. The source material was naive CD4+ T cells sorted from blood. Indicated subset: CD45RA+ positively selected. These receptors were collected from a man younger than 45 in good health.

This chain links TRBV5-1 with TRBJ2-7; D unresolved. The CDR3 extends over 17 amino acids. The germline gives CDR1 SGHRS, CDR2 YFSETQ. Trimming cost V 2 bases and J 2 bases, with 20 bases left between them. The CDR3 protein is CASSLGKSGQRPYEQYF. CDR3 coding DNA: TGCGCCAGCAGCTTAGGAAAAAGTGGCCAAAGGCCCTACGAGCAGTACTTC.

The chain is built from TRBV6-1 and TRBJ2-1, with D perhaps TRBD2 (7 bases). Between the trimmed V and J ends, which lost 8 bases and 6 bases, there was a span of 20 bases. The CDR3 extends over 15 amino acids. CDR1 is MNHNS and CDR2 is SASEGT in the germline V gene. DNA for the CDR3: TGTGCCAGCGCTGGGAGGGGGGCCCGCGTCAATGAGCAGTTCTTC. As protein: CASAGRGARVNEQFF.

The chain uses TRBV28 and TRBJ1-4, with a weak D call TRBD1 (6 bases). CDR1 is MDHEN and CDR2 is SYDVKM in the germline V gene. V lost 2 bases, J lost 7 bases, and 17 bases lay in between. The CDR3 runs to 16 residues. CDR3 sequence (DNA): TGTGCCAGCAGTTTACCCAGGGGTTTCCTTGGTGAAAAACTGTTTTTT. Residues: CASSLPRGFLGEKLFF.

CDR3 DNA sequence: TGTGCCACCAGCGATCGAATGGGGGCGGGGCACACAGATACGCAGTATTTT. Translated: CATSDRMGAGHTDTQYF. The chain combines TRBV15 with TRBJ2-3; D may be TRBD1 or TRBD2 (6 bases each). Germline V gene lookup returns CDR1 LNHNV and CDR2 YYDKDF (reference sequence). Trimming took off 5 bases at V and 2 bases at J, with 20 bases between the two ends. This CDR3 contains 17 residues.

The chain carries TRBV28 and TRBJ2-2; a weak D match, TRBD1 (6 bases). Deletions cut 6 bases from V and 5 bases from J, with 16 bases between. The CDR3 loop spans 15 amino acids. The V gene's germline CDR1 is MDHEN and CDR2 SYDVKM. This CDR3 reads CASSIQGVRTGELFF. The CDR3 DNA reads TGTGCCAGCAGCATACAGGGCGTGCGAACCGGGGAGCTGTTTTTT.

The chain links TRBV6-6 to TRBJ2-3, with D perhaps matching TRBD1 (6 bases). Germline-derived CDR1 and CDR2 are MNHNY and SVGAGI (reference sequence). The germline V and J ends were trimmed by 7 bases and 4 bases, with 12 bases remaining between them. There are 13 residues in the CDR3. The DNA for the CDR3 is TGTGCCAGCAAATCGGCAGGGGCAGATACGCAGTATTTT. Amino acids: CASKSAGADTQYF.

The chain is built from TRBV20-1 and TRBJ2-3; D tentatively reads TRBD1 or TRBD2 (6 bases each). The CDR3 is made up of 11 amino acids. The germline V gene encodes CDR1 DFQATT and CDR2 SNEGSKA (reference sequence). The V and J ends lost 3 bases and 9 bases respectively, with 10 bases between them. The CDR3 DNA sequence: TGCAGTGCTAGGGGGGGCCTAACGCAGTATTTT. This codes for CSARGGLTQYF.

The rearrangement uses TRBV6-1 and TRBJ2-1; D gene ambiguous. Trimming took 2 bases from V and 5 from J, leaving 10 bases between them. Germline V CDR1 and CDR2: MNHNS, SASEGT. The CDR3 consists of 14 residues. The CDR3 sequence is CASSENWKHNEQFF. Here the CDR3 DNA reads TGTGCCAGCAGTGAAAACTGGAAACACAATGAGCAGTTCTTC.

V is TRBV5-1 and J is TRBJ2-5; D possibly corresponds to TRBD1 (6 bases). The CDR3 is made up of 14 amino acids. Looked up from germline, CDR1 is SGHRS and CDR2 is YFSETQ. V was shortened by 3 bases and J by 0 bases, with 9 bases between the two germline ends. CDR3 in amino acids: CASSSGQYQETQYF. In nucleotides, the CDR3 is TGCGCCAGCAGCTCCGGACAGTACCAAGAGACCCAGTACTTC.

This chain connects TRBV7-6 to TRBJ2-5, with 7 bases matching TRBD1. CDR1 and CDR2 (germline): SGHVS, FNYEAQ. This CDR3 region has 15 residues. Losses at the gene ends were 5 bases for V and 4 bases for J; bases not matched to a gene: 10. CDR3 amino acids: CASSPLTGSRETQYF. CDR3 in DNA: TGTGCCAGCAGCCCCTTGACAGGGTCGCGAGAGACCCAGTACTTC.

The J gene is TRBJ2-7, the V gene TRBV5-1; weak D call: TRBD1 (6 bases). The germline V and J ends were trimmed by 6 bases and 5 bases, with 21 bases remaining between them. CDR3 length: 15 residues. CDR1 is SGHRS, CDR2 YFSETQ, per germline. CDR3 loop: CASNISPTAGDEQYF. DNA of the CDR3: TGCGCCAGCAATATATCCCCCACGGCAGGGGACGAGCAGTACTTC.

The chain uses TRBV5-5 and TRBJ2-7; the match to TRBD1 covers 10 bases. The V and J ends lost 5 bases and 2 bases, in that order; junction bases with no gene match: 4. Germline CDR1 is SGHKS and CDR2 is YYEKEE (reference sequence). The length of the CDR3 is 14 residues. CDR3 nucleotide sequence: TGTGCCAGCAGTTCGGGACAGGGGCCCTACGAGCAGTACTTC. Protein: CASSSGQGPYEQYF.

This sequence joins TRBV5-5 and TRBJ2-1; D perhaps matches TRBD2 (5 bases). Trimming pared 1 base from V and 3 bases from J, leaving 14 bases between. Germline CDR1 is SGHKS and CDR2 is YYEKEE (reference sequence). The CDR3 contains 16 residues. CDR3 region: CASSLFRGRNYNEQFF. The CDR3 DNA sequence: TGTGCCAGCAGCTTGTTTCGGGGTAGGAACTACAATGAGCAGTTCTTC.

The chain joins TRBV11-2 to TRBJ2-1; 12 bases map to TRBD2. The V gene's germline CDR1 is SGHAT and CDR2 FQNNGV. The J segment lost 12 bases and the V segment lost 5 bases, leaving 11 bases of the junction unmatched. The CDR3 loop spans 15 amino acids. CDR3 in amino acids: CASSILRTSGKTQFF. The CDR3 DNA sequence: TGTGCCAGCAGCATTCTTCGGACTAGCGGGAAGACGCAGTTCTTC.

The chain is built from TRBV9 and TRBJ2-5, with 7 bases fitting TRBD2. Germline V CDR1 and CDR2: SGDLS, YYNGEE. The V segment lost 4 bases and the J segment 5 bases; nucleotides outside the gene matches: 8. The CDR3 length is 14 residues. The CDR3 nucleotides are TGTGCCAGCAGCTCCGTGGCGGGAGTTGAGACCCAGTACTTC. It encodes CASSSVAGVETQYF.

V usage is TRBV28 and J usage is TRBJ2-7; the match to TRBD1 covers 9 bases. Unmatched junction bases numbered 8, after V lost 0 bases and J lost 2 bases. The CDR3 loop spans 17 amino acids. Germline V gene data show CDR1 as MDHEN and CDR2 as SYDVKM. The CDR3, as DNA: TGTGCCAGCAGTTTATGGGCCGGACAGGGGCTAGCCTACGAGCAGTACTTC. This gives the protein CASSLWAGQGLAYEQYF.

The chain uses TRBV5-4 and TRBJ1-3; D ambiguous. V lost 4 bases to trimming and J lost 0 bases, with 11 bases between them. The CDR3 totals 15 residues. Germline loops: CDR1 SGHNT, CDR2 YYREEE (reference sequence). CDR3: CASSPEPSSGNTIYF. In DNA, the CDR3 is TGTGCCAGCAGCCCCGAACCGAGCTCTGGAAACACCATATATTTT.

This chain connects TRBV9 to TRBJ1-3; D remains ambiguous. Germline loops: CDR1 SGDLS, CDR2 YYNGEE. The CDR3 loop spans 14 amino acids. V dropped 0 bases and J dropped 4 bases, with 8 bases sitting between them. This chain's CDR3 is CASSVGGPGNTIYF. The CDR3, as DNA: TGTGCCAGCAGCGTAGGAGGGCCCGGAAACACCATATATTTT.

The chain links TRBV9 to TRBJ2-7; tentatively, D is TRBD2 (7 bases). Trimming removed 2 bases at V and 2 bases at J, with 17 bases between. From germline, CDR1 is SGDLS and CDR2 YYNGEE. The CDR3 contains 16 residues. This chain's CDR3 is CASSVAGAGPPYEQYF. The CDR3 nucleotides are TGTGCCAGCAGCGTTGCGGGGGCGGGACCCCCCTACGAGCAGTACTTC.

This chain uses TRBV5-4 with TRBJ2-1; 12 bases agree with TRBD2. Germline V gene sequence: CDR1 SGHNT, CDR2 YYREEE (reference sequence). Germline trimming cut 5 bases from V and 5 bases from J; bases unmatched to any gene: 5. There are 15 residues in the CDR3. DNA for the CDR3: TGTGCCAGCAGGGGCGGACTAGCGGGGAACAATGAGCAGTTCTTC. It is translated as CASRGGLAGNNEQFF. Looking up the rest from reference TRBV5-4 and TRBJ2-1 gives the full variable domain: ETGVTQSPTHLIKTRGQQVTLRCSSQSGHNTVSWYQQALGQGPQFIFQYYREEENGRGNFPPRFSGLQFPNYSSELNVNALELDDSALYLCASRGGLAGNNEQFFGPGTRLTVL.

With regard to this clone: Other DNA sequences in this specimen translate into the identical CDR3. This chain links TRBV9 with TRBJ2-7, with TRBD2 matching over 12 bases. The germline V gene has CDR1 SGDLS and CDR2 YYNGEE. V lost 4 bases to trimming and J lost 0 bases; unmatched junction nucleotides: 2. The CDR3 is 15 residues long. DNA for the CDR3: TGTGCCAGCAGCCAGACTAGCGGGAGCTCCTACGAGCAGTACTTC. This sequence encodes CASSQTSGSSYEQYF.

The V gene is TRBV11-3, the J gene TRBJ2-2; D could derive from TRBD1 or TRBD2 (6 bases each). Trimming took off 4 bases at V and 4 bases at J, with 13 bases between the two ends. Germline V gene sequence: CDR1 SGHNT, CDR2 YENEEA. The CDR3 extends over 15 amino acids. CDR3 coding DNA: TGTGCCAGCAGCTGGACGGGGGCGGTCACCGGGGAGCTGTTTTTT. Its translation: CASSWTGAVTGELFF.

This clone has a single count. The J gene is TRBJ2-1, the V gene TRBV7-7; 7 nucleotides align to TRBD1. J was trimmed by 4 bases and V by 4 bases; bases with no gene match: 1. CDR1 is SSHAT, CDR2 FNYEAQ, per germline (reference sequence). The CDR3 length is 13 residues. The DNA of the CDR3 is TGTGCCAGCAGCTCGGACAGGTACAATGAGCAGTTCTTC. It translates to CASSSDRYNEQFF.

V is TRBV29-1 and J is TRBJ2-1, with 10 bases aligning to TRBD2. With V trimmed by 7 bases and J by 7 bases, 4 bases remained unmatched. CDR1 is SQVTM and CDR2 is ANQGSEA in the germline V gene. The CDR3 extends over 12 amino acids. The CDR3 sequence is CSAGTSVNEQFF. The CDR3 bases are TGCAGCGCGGGGACTAGCGTTAATGAGCAGTTCTTC.

The V gene is TRBV18, the J gene TRBJ1-1; D gene uncertain. The CDR3 has 14 amino acids. V was trimmed by 4 bases and J by 5 bases, leaving 14 bases between them. CDR1 and CDR2 (germline): KGHSH, LQKENI. CDR3 DNA sequence: TGTGCCAGCTCACTCGACACCCTTGGGACTGAAGCTTTCTTT. Its protein product is CASSLDTLGTEAFF.

This clone is a singleton in its sample. This sequence joins TRBV4-1 and TRBJ2-6; D might be TRBD1 or TRBD2, each matching 5 bases. The CDR3 loop spans 17 amino acids. The V gene lost 0 bases and the J gene lost 3 bases, with 12 bases spanning the gap. The V gene's germline CDR1 is MGHRA and CDR2 YSYEKL. The chain's CDR3 is CASSQEGRGVGANVLTF. The CDR3 bases are TGCGCCAGCAGCCAAGAGGGCCGAGGGGTTGGGGCCAACGTCCTGACTTTC.

V and J are TRBV2 and TRBJ2-1; perhaps TRBD2 as D (6 bases). CDR3 length: 12 residues. The V end was cut by 8 bases, the J end by 8 bases, with 13 bases between. The germline V gene has CDR1 SNHLY and CDR2 FYNNEI. CDR3 residues: CASGLGGHEQFF. For the CDR3, the DNA is TGTGCCAGCGGCCTGGGGGGACATGAGCAGTTCTTC.